This TCR beta chain is from a study of T-cell memory formation after mild COVID-19. One entry per CDR3 protein results from TCRdb running MiXCR on the 5' RACE reads. The table includes thousands of distinct CDR3 sequences, around 20% detected once. This clonotype was seen many times. Germline assignment: CDR1 DFQATT and CDR2 SNEGSKA (reference sequence). V lost 8 bases and J 4 bases, leaving 17 bases between the germline ends. CDR3 length: 13 amino acids. The rearrangement uses TRBV20-1 and TRBJ1-2; D is undetermined. Source material: PBMCs or a T cell subset sorted from them (not recorded which). This receptor was identified in an adult woman who had mild COVID-19 (a few samples of this study predate the infection). Cell type and time point are not known. The DNA of the CDR3 is TGCAGTACCTTCGACCGAGACCTCTATGGCTACACCTTC. This translates into CSTFDRDLYGYTF.